The 24 T cell receptor beta chains below come from one sample, sequenced in a study of cytomegalovirus exposure and HLA in healthy donors. Using immunoSEQ multiplex PCR, the repertoire was profiled, and TCRdb retains in-frame clones only, with some absent. The top ten clones hold 0.92% of a sample with a few hundred thousand clones, around nine tenths of them seen once. The sample comprised PBMCs. The receptors originated from a woman aged 18-29 years in good health and CMV-seronegative.

This clone appeared a few times. The genes are TRBV2 and TRBJ1-5; 7 bases agree with TRBD1. In germline, CDR1 is SNHLY, CDR2 FYNNEI. V was pared by 2 bases and J by 16 bases, with 8 bases of the junction left unmatched. The CDR3 consists of 12 residues. In DNA, the CDR3 is TGTGCCAGCAGTGAATGGGGCGACAGGGAACATTTT. Amino acid sequence: CASSEWGDREHF. The variable domain in full, completed from reference TRBV2 and TRBJ1-5, reads EPEVTQTPSHQVTQMGQEVILRCVPISNHLYFYWYRQILGQKVEFLVSFYNNEISEKSEIFDDQFSVERPDGSNFTLKIRSTKLEDSAMYFCASSEWGDREHFGDGTRLSIL.

Written as DNA, the CDR3 is TGCAGCGTTGGTCGACTAGCGGGATATGAGACCCAGTACTTC. Protein sequence: CSVGRLAGYETQYF. This chain joins TRBV29-1 and TRBJ2-5, with 11 nucleotides matching TRBD2. Germline CDR1 reads SQVTM; CDR2 reads ANQGSEA. Germline trimming cut 4 bases from V and 5 bases from J; bases unmatched to any gene: 6. This CDR3 is 14 amino acids long.

V is TRBV29-1 and J is TRBJ2-7, with D tentatively TRBD2 (5 bases). In germline, CDR1 is SQVTM, CDR2 ANQGSEA. Trimming took off 7 bases at V and 2 bases at J, with 12 bases between the two ends. The CDR3 covers 12 residues. The CDR3 protein is CSGSRSAYEQYF. As DNA, the CDR3 is TGCAGCGGTAGTCGTAGCGCCTACGAGCAGTACTTC.

J is TRBJ1-3 and V is TRBV7-9, with D uncertain. The CDR3 runs to 17 residues. Trimming stripped 5 bases from V and 0 bases from J, with 17 bases between. CDR1 is SEHNR, CDR2 FQNEAQ, per germline (reference sequence). The CDR3 protein is CASSPRTPRPSGNTIYF. The CDR3, as DNA: TGTGCCAGCAGCCCACGGACTCCCCGTCCCTCTGGAAACACCATATATTTT.

This chain links TRBV6-6 with TRBJ1-4; D may be TRBD1 (6 bases). This CDR3 has 15 residues. Germline loops: CDR1 MNHNY, CDR2 SVGAGI (reference sequence). The V and J ends lost 2 bases and 8 bases respectively, with 15 bases between them. CDR3 in DNA: TGTGCCAGCAGTTACCTGGAGGCAGGGGAGGAAAAACTGTTTTTT. Translated: CASSYLEAGEEKLFF.

The chain uses TRBV10-2 and TRBJ2-7; 8 nucleotides match TRBD1. V lost 6 bases and J lost 0; bases outside the gene matches: 7. Germline CDR1 and CDR2: WSHSY and SAAADI. CDR3 size: 15 residues. CDR3 coding DNA: TGCGCCAGCAGCTCAGGGGGCTGGGGCTCCTACGAGCAGTACTTC. Its protein is CASSSGGWGSYEQYF.

This clone has just a few counts. Other nucleotide sequences from this sample produce the same CDR3. The chain joins TRBV2 to TRBJ2-2; D uncertain. V was shortened by 4 bases and J by 1 base, with 4 bases between the two germline ends. This CDR3 contains 13 residues. Germline values: CDR1 SNHLY, CDR2 FYNNEI. CDR3 sequence: CASSGENTGELFF. The CDR3 nucleotides read TGTGCCAGCAGTGGAGAGAACACCGGGGAGCTGTTTTTT.

J is TRBJ2-1 and V is TRBV28, with D uncertain. The CDR3 runs 13 residues. CDR1 and CDR2 (germline): MDHEN, SYDVKM. Between the trimmed V and J ends, which lost 5 bases and 6 bases, there was a span of 11 bases. The CDR3 reads CASSTLIGNEQFF. The CDR3 DNA is TGTGCCAGCAGTACATTAATTGGCAATGAGCAGTTCTTC.

This clone was counted a single time. The V call is TRBV6-1, the J call TRBJ2-7; tentatively, D is TRBD2 (5 bases). V was shortened by 5 bases and J by 0 bases, with 11 bases between the two germline ends. CDR1 and CDR2 (germline): MNHNS, SASEGT. The CDR3 runs 14 residues. The CDR3 DNA follows: TGTGCCAGCAGTAGTGACCGGGACTCCTACGAGCAGTACTTC. Its translation: CASSSDRDSYEQYF.

The chain carries TRBV5-1 and TRBJ1-3; D may be TRBD1 (6 bases). The length of the CDR3 is 13 residues. Trimming left V 4 bases short and J 3 bases short, with 8 bases between. CDR1 SGHRS and CDR2 YFSETQ come from the germline V gene. CDR3 sequence reads: CASSPDSGNTIYF. The DNA of the CDR3 is TGCGCCAGCAGCCCGGACAGTGGAAACACCATATATTTT.

The chain employs TRBV6-5 and TRBJ2-2; possible D gene TRBD2, 6 bases. From germline, CDR1 is MNHEY and CDR2 SVGAGI. The CDR3 length is 14 residues. Between the trimmed V and J ends, which lost 4 bases and 3 bases, there was a span of 9 bases. The CDR3 DNA follows: TGTGCCAGCAGTTCCGGGACTGACACCGGGGAGCTGTTTTTT. This translates into CASSSGTDTGELFF.

The chain uses TRBV10-3 and TRBJ2-7; 13 bases align to TRBD2. The CDR3 consists of 19 residues. Germline V gives CDR1 ENHRY, CDR2 SYGVKD. V trimming: 2 bases; J trimming: 0 bases; junction bases outside the gene matches: 10. Here the CDR3 DNA reads TGTGCCATCAGTGAGCCGATGACTAGCGGGAGGCTCCCCTCCTACGAGCAGTACTTC. It encodes CAISEPMTSGRLPSYEQYF.

The chain has TRBV27 and TRBJ2-1; perhaps TRBD2 as D (6 bases). Germline V lookup: CDR1 MNHEY, CDR2 SMNVEV (reference sequence). The CDR3 is made up of 15 amino acids. V gave up 8 bases and J gave up 2 bases, with 16 bases separating them. CDR3 DNA: TGTGCCAGCTCGGGCGGGGTTGAACCCTACAATGAGCAGTTCTTC. Amino acids: CASSGGVEPYNEQFF.

V is TRBV19 and J is TRBJ2-7, with D possibly being TRBD2 (5 bases). This CDR3 is 13 amino acids long. V dropped 4 bases and J dropped 6 bases, with 13 bases sitting between them. Germline assignment: CDR1 LNHDA and CDR2 SQIVND (reference sequence). The CDR3 sequence is CASSRRGGVEQYF. The CDR3 bases are TGTGCCAGTAGTAGGCGAGGAGGTGTCGAGCAGTACTTC.

This chain uses TRBV5-4 with TRBJ2-3; 11 nucleotides match TRBD2. The CDR3 length is 15 residues. V gave up 2 bases and J gave up 6 bases; unmatched junction bases: 5. The germline gives CDR1 SGHNT, CDR2 YYREEE (reference sequence). This CDR3 is CASSLQTSGMDTQYF. For the CDR3, the DNA is TGTGCCAGCAGCTTACAGACTAGCGGGATGGATACGCAGTATTTT.

The J gene is TRBJ2-1, the V gene TRBV7-7, with TRBD2 matching over 8 bases. Trimming at V came to 4 bases and at J to 2 bases, leaving 10 bases not matched to a gene. This CDR3 is 17 amino acids long. Germline CDR1 reads SSHAT; CDR2 reads FNYEAQ (reference sequence). DNA of the CDR3: TGTGCCAGCAGCTCAAGGCCACTAGCGGAGACCTACAATGAGCAGTTCTTC. Translation: CASSSRPLAETYNEQFF.

This CDR3 is CASSGQVSYEQYF. The DNA of the CDR3 is TGTGCCAGCAGCGGACAGGTCTCCTACGAGCAGTACTTC. This sequence joins TRBV6-6 and TRBJ2-7; 7 bases fit TRBD1. This CDR3 spans 13 amino acids. V was clipped by 6 bases and J by 0 bases; unmatched bases: 2. Germline values: CDR1 MNHNY, CDR2 SVGAGI (reference sequence).

V and J are TRBV29-1 and TRBJ2-1; 9 bases match TRBD2. Germline trimming cut 7 bases from V and 9 bases from J; bases unmatched to any gene: 7. CDR1 and CDR2 (germline): SQVTM, ANQGSEA. The CDR3 extends over 12 amino acids. CDR3 in DNA: TGCAGCGCTTTAGCGGGAGTCGGTGAGCAGTTCTTC. Residues: CSALAGVGEQFF.

The gene calls are TRBV7-9 and TRBJ1-2; 8 bases map to TRBD1. The CDR3 is 15 residues long. Trimming took 1 base from V and 5 from J; bases not matched to a gene: 6. Germline lookup yields CDR1 SEHNR and CDR2 FQNEAQ (reference sequence). CDR3 in amino acids: CASSLGVQGAYGYTF. The CDR3 DNA reads as TGTGCCAGCAGCTTAGGTGTCCAGGGGGCATATGGCTACACCTTC.

This clone has just a few counts. The V gene is TRBV5-1, the J gene TRBJ1-1; a possible D gene is TRBD1 (6 bases). In germline, CDR1 is SGHRS, CDR2 YFSETQ. V was shortened by 0 bases and J by 8 bases, with 11 bases between the two germline ends. The CDR3 has 13 residues. The CDR3 coding sequence is TGCGCCAGCAGCTTGGTAGGACAGACCGAAGCTTTCTTT. It encodes CASSLVGQTEAFF.

The rearrangement uses TRBV9 and TRBJ1-2, with 7 bases that match TRBD1. The trim removed 2 bases at V and 5 bases at J, leaving 12 bases unmatched. Germline V gene lookup returns CDR1 SGDLS and CDR2 YYNGEE. The CDR3 has 16 residues. The CDR3 here is CASSVDPGGQSYGYTF. CDR3 nucleotide sequence: TGTGCCAGCAGCGTCGACCCTGGGGGACAGTCTTATGGCTACACCTTC. Full variable domain (rest looked up from reference TRBV9 and TRBJ1-2): DSGVTQTPKHLITATGQRVTLRCSPRSGDLSVYWYQQSLDQGLQFLIQYYNGEERAKGNILERFSAQQFPDLHSELNLSSLELGDSALYFCASSVDPGGQSYGYTFGSGTRLTVV.

The rearrangement links TRBV11-2 to TRBJ1-2; 7 bases agree with TRBD1. This CDR3 has 14 amino acids. Germline-derived CDR1 and CDR2 are SGHAT and FQNNGV. After removal of 6 bases from V and 3 bases from J, the junction contained 7 bases not matched to a gene. CDR3 loop: CASRRPGQHYGYTF. In DNA, the CDR3 is TGTGCCAGCAGGCGCCCGGGACAGCACTATGGCTACACCTTC.

The chain's CDR3 is CASSLGQGLDEKLFF. The DNA of the CDR3 is TGTGCCAGCAGCCTGGGACAGGGATTGGATGAAAAACTGTTTTTT. This chain links TRBV7-9 with TRBJ1-4; TRBD1 matches 9 bases. CDR1 and CDR2 from the germline V gene are SEHNR and FQNEAQ (reference sequence). The length of the CDR3 is 15 residues. The junction had 7 bases not matched to a gene; V was cut back by 5 bases and J by 6 bases.

The chain employs TRBV25-1 and TRBJ1-1, with D perhaps TRBD1 (5 bases). Germline V gene data show CDR1 as MGHDK and CDR2 as SYGVNS. The V gene lost 6 bases and the J gene lost 5 bases, with 10 bases spanning the gap. CDR3 size: 12 residues. CDR3: CASSADSTEAFF. CDR3 nucleotide sequence: TGTGCCAGCAGCGCTGACAGTACTGAAGCTTTCTTT.